This TCR beta chain stems from a study of cytomegalovirus exposure and HLA in healthy donors. Study-wide background: Approximately 83 million unique TCRs from HLA-typed donors were held in an early data release. Study results and caveats: A reported reduction in N-insertions relative to the 666-donor mean was seen in an Asian-associated ancestry cluster in a later analysis. Owing to their indistinguishability, certain V segments, notably TRBV6-2 and TRBV6-3, were excluded.

Donors were nominally healthy when sampled, though unrecorded immune exposures were likely. A remark on this clone: Its target is unknown.

PCR was performed using 60 Vbeta and 13 Jbeta primers. Measured with immunoSEQ multiplex PCR; TCRdb has only the in-frame clones, and not every one. The table records approximately 69,000 clones, 74% of them present only once. Germline loops: CDR1 SGHTA, CDR2 FQGNSA. The V end lost 1 base, the J end lost 1 base, and 4 bases lay between the germline ends. This CDR3 has 13 residues. The TCR sequence derives from a woman in her thirties in good health and CMV-seropositive. Sequencing input: PBMCs. The chain uses TRBV7-2 and TRBJ1-1, with D unclear. The CDR3 region has the DNA TGTGCCAGCAGCTTAGGACAGAACACTGAAGCTTTCTTT. Amino acids: CASSLGQNTEAFF.